The present entry profiles one T cell receptor beta chain with its context. Repertoires were generated with immunoSEQ multiplex PCR, while TCRdb's copy carries only in-frame clones and drops some. This sample has some 14,000 clones, with roughly 83% found just once. These data belong to a study of blood T cell repertoires in COVID-19. Germline lookup yields CDR1 SGHDT and CDR2 YYEEEE. V gave up 1 base and J gave up 6 bases, with 11 bases separating them. The CDR3 contains 13 residues. The clonotype was recovered from a middle-aged man with active or convalescent COVID-19. The sample comprised peripheral blood. The chain joins TRBV5-6 to TRBJ2-7, with a possible D match to TRBD1 (5 bases). DNA of the CDR3: TGTGCCAGCAGCTTGTCAGGAAGGGGCGAGCAGTACTTC. It codes for CASSLSGRGEQYF. Based on the CDR3 plus reference TRBV5-6 and TRBJ2-7, the full variable domain is DAGVTQSPTHLIKTRGQQVTLRCSPKSGHDTVSWYQQALGQGPQFIFQYYEEEERQRGNFPDRFSGHQFPNYSSELNVNALLLGDSALYLCASSLSGRGEQYFGPGTRLTVT.